This T cell receptor (beta chain) was identified in a study of human thymus T cells. The data were produced by immunoSEQ multiplex PCR, yet TCRdb's version contains in-frame clones alone and is incomplete. Of tens of thousands of clones listed, just over 95% are singletons. From resections taken during corrective heart surgery, the thymus tissue was obtained. Those donating were healthy Finnish infants in corrective surgery for congenital heart defects. In the case of this clone: Its antigen is unidentified.

Broader study findings: Within thymic and blood repertoires, V and J gene usage appeared to be biased. The related literature has documented a marked overlap of thymic repertoires among unrelated individuals.

This receptor was taken from a boy younger than two with a congenital heart defect but otherwise immunologically healthy. The sample taken for sequencing was thymus tissue.

The CDR3 is CASRAGTSGGATDTQYF. CDR3 coding DNA: TGTGCCAGCAGGGCCGGGACTAGCGGGGGGGCCACAGATACGCAGTATTTT. The chain carries TRBV5-4 and TRBJ2-3; the match to TRBD2 covers 16 bases. The CDR3 is 17 residues long. V gave up 5 bases and J gave up 2 bases; unmatched junction bases: 5. CDR1 is SGHNT and CDR2 is YYREEE in the germline V gene (reference sequence). The variable domain in full, with the rest retrieved from reference TRBV5-4 and TRBJ2-3, is ETGVTQSPTHLIKTRGQQVTLRCSSQSGHNTVSWYQQALGQGPQFIFQYYREEENGRGNFPPRFSGLQFPNYSSELNVNALELDDSALYLCASRAGTSGGATDTQYFGPGTRLTVL.